Given below is one T cell receptor (beta chain) in context. Its antigen is not known. This sample is part of a study of T-cell memory formation after mild COVID-19. Study-wide points: SARS-CoV-2 specificity of second-wave clones peaking day 37 was unconfirmed.

CDR1 is KGHDR and CDR2 is SFDVKD in the germline V gene. V lost 7 bases to trimming and J lost 9 bases, with 21 bases between them. The CDR3 runs to 14 residues. Barcoded TCR alpha and TCR beta cDNA libraries with UMIs came from 5'RACE using constant-segment primers. Each CDR3 protein is one row after TCRdb ran MiXCR on the 5' RACE reads. The data contain fewer than 250,000 distinct CDR3 sequences, roughly 30% of them singletons. The receptor's source is an adult woman who had mild COVID-19 (a few samples of this study predate the infection). Cell type and time point are not known. This chain joins TRBV24-1 and TRBJ2-7; TRBD1 might be the D (7 bases). Source material: PBMCs or a T cell subset sorted from them (not recorded which). Written as DNA, the CDR3 is TGTGCCACCAGCGGTGACATCGGACAGGAGGGGCAGTACTTC. Protein sequence: CATSGDIGQEGQYF.